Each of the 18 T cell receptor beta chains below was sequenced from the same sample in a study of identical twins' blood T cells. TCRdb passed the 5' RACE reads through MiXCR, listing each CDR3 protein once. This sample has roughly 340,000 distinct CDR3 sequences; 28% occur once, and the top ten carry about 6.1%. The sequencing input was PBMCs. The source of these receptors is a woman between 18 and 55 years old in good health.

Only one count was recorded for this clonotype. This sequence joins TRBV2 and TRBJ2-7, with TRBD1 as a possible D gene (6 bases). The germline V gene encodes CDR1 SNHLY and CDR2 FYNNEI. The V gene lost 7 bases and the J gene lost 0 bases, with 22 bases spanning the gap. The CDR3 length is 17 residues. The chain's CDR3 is CASIQGLSPYNSYEQYF. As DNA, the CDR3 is TGTGCCAGCATCCAGGGGCTCTCACCTTATAACTCCTACGAGCAGTACTTC.

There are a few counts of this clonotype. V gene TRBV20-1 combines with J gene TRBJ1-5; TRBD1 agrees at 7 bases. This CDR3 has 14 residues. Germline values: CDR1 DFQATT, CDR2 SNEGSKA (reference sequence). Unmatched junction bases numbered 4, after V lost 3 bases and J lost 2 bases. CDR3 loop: CSARKGAGNQPQHF. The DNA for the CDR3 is TGCAGTGCTAGGAAGGGGGCGGGCAATCAGCCCCAGCATTTT.

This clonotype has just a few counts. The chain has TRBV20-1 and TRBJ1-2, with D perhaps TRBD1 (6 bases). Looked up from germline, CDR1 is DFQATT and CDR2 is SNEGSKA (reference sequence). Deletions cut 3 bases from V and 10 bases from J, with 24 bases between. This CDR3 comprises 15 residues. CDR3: CSASDRTAPRRFYTF. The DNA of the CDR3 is TGCAGTGCTAGCGACAGGACAGCTCCAAGGAGGTTCTACACCTTC.

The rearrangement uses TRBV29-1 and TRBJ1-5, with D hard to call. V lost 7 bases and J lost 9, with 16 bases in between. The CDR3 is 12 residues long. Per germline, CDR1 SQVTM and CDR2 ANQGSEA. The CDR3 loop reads CSALNHRLPQHF. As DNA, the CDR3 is TGCAGCGCCCTAAACCACCGTTTGCCCCAGCATTTT.

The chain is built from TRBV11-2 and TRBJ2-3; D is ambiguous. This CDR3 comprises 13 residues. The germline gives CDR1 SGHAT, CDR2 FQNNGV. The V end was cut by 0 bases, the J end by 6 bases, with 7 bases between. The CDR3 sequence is CASSLDYSDTQYF. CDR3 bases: TGTGCCAGCAGCTTAGATTACTCGGATACGCAGTATTTT.

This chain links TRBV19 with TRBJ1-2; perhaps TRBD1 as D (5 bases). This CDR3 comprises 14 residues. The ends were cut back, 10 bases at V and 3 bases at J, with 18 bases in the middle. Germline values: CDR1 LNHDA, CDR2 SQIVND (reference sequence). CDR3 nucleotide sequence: TGTGCCACAAGGACGGGACGCCCTCACTATGGCTACACCTTC. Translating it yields CATRTGRPHYGYTF.

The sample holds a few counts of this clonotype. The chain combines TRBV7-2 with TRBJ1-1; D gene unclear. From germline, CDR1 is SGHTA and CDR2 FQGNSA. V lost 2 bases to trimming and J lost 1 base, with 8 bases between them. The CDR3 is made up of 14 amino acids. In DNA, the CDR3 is TGTGCCAGCAGCTTAATGGTTTCGAACACTGAAGCTTTCTTT. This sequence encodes CASSLMVSNTEAFF.

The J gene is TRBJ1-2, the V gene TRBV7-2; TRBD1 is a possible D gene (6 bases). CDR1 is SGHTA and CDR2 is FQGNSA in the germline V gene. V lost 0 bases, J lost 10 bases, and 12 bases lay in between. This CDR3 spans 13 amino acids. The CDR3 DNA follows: TGTGCCAGCAGCTTAGCCAGGGGAAATGTCTACACCTTC. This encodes CASSLARGNVYTF. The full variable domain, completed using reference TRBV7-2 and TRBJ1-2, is GAGVSQSPSNKVTEKGKDVELRCDPISGHTALYWYRQSLGQGLEFLIYFQGNSAPDKSGLPSDRFSAERTGGSVSTLTIQRTQQEDSAVYLCASSLARGNVYTFGSGTRLTVV.

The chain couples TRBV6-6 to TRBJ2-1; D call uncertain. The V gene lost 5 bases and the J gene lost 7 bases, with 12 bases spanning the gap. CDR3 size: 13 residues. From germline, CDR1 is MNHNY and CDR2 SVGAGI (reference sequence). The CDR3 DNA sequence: TGTGCCAGCAGTCCAACGGTTACTAATGAGCAGTTCTTC. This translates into CASSPTVTNEQFF.

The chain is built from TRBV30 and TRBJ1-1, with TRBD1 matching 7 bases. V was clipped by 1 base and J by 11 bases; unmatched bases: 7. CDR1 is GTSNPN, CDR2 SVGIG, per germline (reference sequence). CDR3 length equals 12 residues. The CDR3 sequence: CAWSGSRGPAFF. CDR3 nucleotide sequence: TGTGCCTGGAGTGGGTCAAGGGGGCCTGCTTTCTTT.

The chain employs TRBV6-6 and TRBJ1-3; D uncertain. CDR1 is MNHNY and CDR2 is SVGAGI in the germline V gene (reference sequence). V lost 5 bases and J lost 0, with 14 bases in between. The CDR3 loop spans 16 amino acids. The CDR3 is CASSNVAPNSGNTIYF. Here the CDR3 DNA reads TGTGCCAGCAGTAACGTTGCACCAAACTCTGGAAACACCATATATTTT.

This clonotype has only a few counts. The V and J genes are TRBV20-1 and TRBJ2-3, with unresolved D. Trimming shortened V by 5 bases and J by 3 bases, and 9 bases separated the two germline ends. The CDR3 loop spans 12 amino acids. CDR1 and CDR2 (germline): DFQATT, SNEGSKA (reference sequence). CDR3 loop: CSAEPRTDTQYF. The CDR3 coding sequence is TGCAGTGCTGAACCAAGGACAGATACGCAGTATTTT.

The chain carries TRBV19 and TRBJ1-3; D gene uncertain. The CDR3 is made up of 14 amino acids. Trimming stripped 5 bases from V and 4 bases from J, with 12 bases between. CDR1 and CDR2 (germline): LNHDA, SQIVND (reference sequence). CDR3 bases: TGTGCCAGTAGTCCAGTCGGTATCGGAAACACCATATATTTT. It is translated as CASSPVGIGNTIYF.

Here the CDR3 reads CSAREGPDSYEQYF. CDR3 nucleotides: TGCAGTGCTAGAGAGGGCCCAGACTCCTACGAGCAGTACTTC. V and J are TRBV20-1 and TRBJ2-7; D is unclear. Trimming shortened V by 0 bases and J by 0 bases, and 9 bases separated the two germline ends. Germline assignment: CDR1 DFQATT and CDR2 SNEGSKA (reference sequence). The CDR3 has 14 residues.

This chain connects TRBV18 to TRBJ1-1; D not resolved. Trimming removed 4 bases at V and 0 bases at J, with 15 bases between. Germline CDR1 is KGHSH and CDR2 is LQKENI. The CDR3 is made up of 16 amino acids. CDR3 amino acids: CASSLNTANMNTEAFF. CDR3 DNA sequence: TGTGCCAGCTCACTTAACACCGCGAATATGAACACTGAAGCTTTCTTT.

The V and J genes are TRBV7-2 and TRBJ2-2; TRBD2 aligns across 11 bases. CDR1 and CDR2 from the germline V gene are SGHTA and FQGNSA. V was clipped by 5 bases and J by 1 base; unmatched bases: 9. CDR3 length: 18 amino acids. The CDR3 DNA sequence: TGTGCCAGCAGCCCTAGACTAGCGGGATGGAAGAACACCGGGGAGCTGTTTTTT. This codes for CASSPRLAGWKNTGELFF.

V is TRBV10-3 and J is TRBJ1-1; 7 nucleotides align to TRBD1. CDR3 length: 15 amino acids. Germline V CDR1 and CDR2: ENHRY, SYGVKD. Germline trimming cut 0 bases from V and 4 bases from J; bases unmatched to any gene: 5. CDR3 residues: CAISESAGQSTEAFF. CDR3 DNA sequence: TGTGCCATCAGTGAGTCCGCGGGACAGAGCACTGAAGCTTTCTTT.

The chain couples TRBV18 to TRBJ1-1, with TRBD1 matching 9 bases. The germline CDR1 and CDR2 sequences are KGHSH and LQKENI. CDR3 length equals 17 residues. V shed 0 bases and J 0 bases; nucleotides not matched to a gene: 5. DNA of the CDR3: TGTGCCAGCTCACCACCGGGACAGGGAAGTATGAACACTGAAGCTTTCTTT. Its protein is CASSPPGQGSMNTEAFF.